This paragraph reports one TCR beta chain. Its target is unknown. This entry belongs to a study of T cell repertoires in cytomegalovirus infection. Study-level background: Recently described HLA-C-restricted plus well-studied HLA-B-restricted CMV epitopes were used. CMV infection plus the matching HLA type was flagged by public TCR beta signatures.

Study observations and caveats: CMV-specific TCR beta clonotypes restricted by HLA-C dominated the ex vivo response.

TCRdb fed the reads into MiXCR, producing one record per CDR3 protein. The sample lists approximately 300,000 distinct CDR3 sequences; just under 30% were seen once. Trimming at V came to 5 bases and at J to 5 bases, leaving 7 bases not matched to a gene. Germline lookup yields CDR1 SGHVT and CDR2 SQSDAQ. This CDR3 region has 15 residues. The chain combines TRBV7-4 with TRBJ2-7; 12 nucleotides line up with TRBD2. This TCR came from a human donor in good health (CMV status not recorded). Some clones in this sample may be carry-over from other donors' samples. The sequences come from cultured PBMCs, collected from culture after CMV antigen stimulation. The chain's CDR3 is CASSPLAGGPNEQYF. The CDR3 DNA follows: TGTGCCAGCAGCCCCCTAGCGGGAGGGCCCAACGAGCAGTACTTC. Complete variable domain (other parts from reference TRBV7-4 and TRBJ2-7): GAGVSQSPRYKVAKRGRDVALRCDSISGHVTLYWYRQTLGQGSEVLTYSQSDAQRDKSGRPSGRFSAERPERSVSTLKIQRTEQGDSAVYLCASSPLAGGPNEQYFGPGTRLTVT.